This entry lists 9 T cell receptor beta chains sequenced from one sample in a study of blood T cell repertoires in COVID-19 (dated by TCRdb to 2018 to 2020). Preparation of the library involved the immunoSEQ multiplex PCR assay. Held by TCRdb, this immuneACCESS table contains in-frame sequences only and omits some clones. Under half of the omission traces to an unresolved V gene where checked; the cause of the rest is unknown. The sample table shows under 250,000 clones, and approximately 91% are seen once. Around 4.8% of the sample is taken by the ten largest. The sample was peripheral blood. The receptors derive from a woman aged 40 to 49 with acute or convalescent COVID-19.

This chain uses TRBV21-1 with TRBJ2-7; TRBD2, the D gene given by the table, was not confirmed from the DNA. TRBV21-1 is termed a pseudogene. The CDR3 sequence is 16 residues long. The CDR3 DNA reads as TGTGCCAGCAAGAAGTTTGGGGAGCCATGCTCCTACGAGCAGTACGTC. This encodes CASKKFGEPCSYEQYV.

The chain employs TRBV5-1 and TRBJ1-1; TRBD1 might be the D (5 bases). This CDR3 comprises 17 residues. V lost 1 base and J lost 0, with 16 bases in between. Looked up from germline, CDR1 is SGHRS and CDR2 is YFSETQ. The CDR3, as DNA: TGCGCCAGCAGCTTGTTCCAGAGCCAGGGTATGAACACTGAAGCTTTCTTT. This codes for CASSLFQSQGMNTEAFF.

The rearrangement links TRBV25-1 to TRBJ2-7, with TRBD1 identical over 8 bases. CDR3 length equals 15 residues. The germline gives CDR1 MGHDK, CDR2 SYGVNS. The CDR3 DNA reads as TGTGCCAGCAGTGGGTTAAGAACCCGGGACAGGTTATTTGGCGTC. This translates into CASSGLRTRDRLFGV.

The V and J genes are TRBV6-5 and TRBJ2-1; unclear D gene. Per the germline V gene, CDR1 is MNHEY and CDR2 is SVGAGI. V lost 3 bases to trimming and J lost 0 bases, with 12 bases between them. This CDR3 has 16 residues. The chain's CDR3 is CASSYSHSSSYNEQFF. In DNA form, the CDR3 reads TGTGCCAGCAGTTATTCTCACTCTAGCTCCTACAATGAGCAGTTCTTC.

This clone appeared a few times. The chain is built from TRBV6-6 and TRBJ2-2; the match to TRBD1 covers 7 bases. The CDR3 covers 15 residues. The germline V gene has CDR1 MNHNY and CDR2 SVGAGI (reference sequence). J was trimmed by 7 bases and V by 2 bases; bases with no gene match: 7. The CDR3 DNA is TGTGCCAGCAGTTACGTGAAGGGGGCAATCGGGGAGCTGTTTTTT. Translation gives CASSYVKGAIGELFF.

This chain joins TRBV6-5 and TRBJ2-1; 10 nucleotides align to TRBD1. The V gene end was trimmed by 5 bases and the J gene end by 8 bases; junction bases not matched to a gene: 6. This CDR3 contains 14 residues. Germline loops: CDR1 MNHEY, CDR2 SVGAGI. The CDR3: CASSPGQGIHEQFF. The CDR3 DNA reads TGTGCCAGCAGTCCGGGACAGGGGATCCATGAGCAGTTCTTC.

CDR3 loop: CAAVSGTGVNEQFF. The CDR3 coding sequence is TGTGCCGCCGTTTCCGGGACAGGGGTAAATGAGCAGTTCTTC. This chain uses TRBV10-3 with TRBJ2-1; TRBD1 matches at 10 bases. Germline V lookup: CDR1 ENHRY, CDR2 SYGVKD. The CDR3 contains 14 residues. The J segment lost 7 bases and the V segment lost 11 bases, leaving 11 bases of the junction unmatched.

The chain couples TRBV5-3 to TRBJ2-5; 10 bases align to TRBD2. TRBV5-3 is an ORF; its function is uncertain. This CDR3 region has 19 residues. J gave up 0 bases and V 1 base, and 12 bases lay outside the gene matches. In DNA form, the CDR3 reads TGTGCCAGAAGCTTGAGTCCCCGCCGGACTAGCGGTTACCAAGAGACCCAGTACTTC. Amino acids: CARSLSPRRTSGYQETQYF.

This chain connects TRBV5-4 to TRBJ2-7; a weak D match, TRBD1 (5 bases). Per germline, CDR1 SGHNT and CDR2 YYREEE (reference sequence). This CDR3 spans 14 amino acids. Trimming cost V 3 bases and J 6 bases, with 16 bases left between them. CDR3 nucleotides: TGTGCCAGCAGCTCTAATTTCAGGGTTCGCGAGCAGTACGTC. Translation: CASSSNFRVREQYV.